This note documents a single T cell receptor (beta chain) sequence. TCRdb's copy holds only in-frame clones and misses some; the assay was immunoSEQ multiplex PCR. The table includes under 200,000 clones, roughly 93% detected once. The data were taken from a study of shared clonotypes between healthy human individuals. V was cut by 1 base and J by 0 bases, with 10 bases left in between. This CDR3 is 16 amino acids long. From germline, CDR1 is SEHNR and CDR2 FQNEAQ (reference sequence). The specimen sequenced was naive CD4+ T cells sorted from blood. Subset of the sample: CD45RA+ positively selected. The source is a woman in her twenties or thirties in good health. The chain is built from TRBV7-9 and TRBJ1-5; D is perhaps TRBD1 (6 bases). CDR3 DNA: TGTGCCAGCAGCTTAGGGACAGTCTATAGCAATCAGCCCCAGCATTTT. Translation gives CASSLGTVYSNQPQHF.